The 19 T cell receptor beta chains listed next were all sequenced from one sample in a study of cytomegalovirus exposure and HLA in healthy donors. This PCR relied on a set of 60 Vbeta primers and 13 Jbeta primers. Libraries were prepared by immunoSEQ multiplex PCR; TCRdb keeps only in-frame clonotypes and omits some of them. The sample lists roughly 97,000 clones, over 9% occurring once. The material sequenced was PBMCs. The receptors shown here come from a man aged 40-49 years in good health and CMV-seropositive.

A few counts support this clone. This chain uses TRBV6-5 with TRBJ1-1; TRBD1 might be the D (5 bases). V was trimmed by 2 bases and J by 5 bases, leaving 15 bases between them. Germline lookup yields CDR1 MNHEY and CDR2 SVGAGI. CDR3 size: 15 residues. Here the CDR3 DNA reads TGTGCCAGCAGTTACGGCAGCCGGGGGGGTACTGAAGCTTTCTTT. It specifies CASSYGSRGGTEAFF.

This clone was detected a few times. The chain is built from TRBV29-1 and TRBJ1-1, with TRBD1 matching 7 bases. The germline gives CDR1 SQVTM, CDR2 ANQGSEA. The junction had 7 bases not matched to a gene; V was cut back by 6 bases and J by 6 bases. The CDR3 has 12 residues. CDR3 nucleotide sequence: TGCAGCGTAGGTAACAGGGGACCTGAAGCTTTCTTT. Translation gives CSVGNRGPEAFF.

This clone was counted a few times. The V call is TRBV2, the J call TRBJ2-5; no firm D call. Deletions cut 6 bases from V and 5 bases from J, with 19 bases between. Germline V gene lookup returns CDR1 SNHLY and CDR2 FYNNEI. There are 15 residues in the CDR3. CDR3: CASSLDRNPRETQYF. As DNA, the CDR3 is TGTGCCAGCAGCCTAGACCGGAACCCGAGGGAGACCCAGTACTTC.

The V gene is TRBV4-1, the J gene TRBJ2-5, with D unclear. Germline CDR1 is MGHRA and CDR2 is YSYEKL. CDR3 length equals 17 residues. The V gene lost 2 bases and the J gene lost 2 bases, with 18 bases spanning the gap. The CDR3 region has the DNA TGCGCCAGCAGCCAAATCTTCCGACCGGGTGGTCAAGAGACCCAGTACTTC. It translates to CASSQIFRPGGQETQYF.

This clone was picked up a small number of times. V gene TRBV29-1 combines with J gene TRBJ2-7; TRBD1 matches 10 bases. V gave up 6 bases and J gave up 2 bases; unmatched junction bases: 4. The V gene's germline CDR1 is SQVTM and CDR2 ANQGSEA. The length of the CDR3 is 13 residues. In nucleotides, the CDR3 is TGCAGCGTAGCCGGGACAGGGGCCTACGAGCAGTACTTC. Protein: CSVAGTGAYEQYF.

CDR3 in amino acids: CASSSALGSGSEDTQYF. CDR3 in DNA: TGTGCCAGCAGCTCCGCGCTTGGTAGCGGGAGTGAGGATACGCAGTATTTT. The chain joins TRBV5-4 to TRBJ2-3, with 9 bases that match TRBD2. The V segment lost 3 bases and the J segment 6 bases; nucleotides outside the gene matches: 14. The V gene's germline CDR1 is SGHNT and CDR2 YYREEE (reference sequence). The CDR3 spans 17 residues.

This clone was found a few times. The chain carries TRBV13 and TRBJ2-3, with 7 bases identical to TRBD2. Germline CDR1 PRHDT, CDR2 FYEKMQ (reference sequence). J lost 2 bases, V lost 5 bases, and 7 bases had no gene match. CDR3 length: 15 residues. The CDR3, as DNA: TGTGCCAGCAGCACCGGAGGGAGGGACACAGATACGCAGTATTTT. It encodes CASSTGGRDTDTQYF. The whole variable domain, remainder taken from reference TRBV13 and TRBJ2-3, is AAGVIQSPRHLIKEKRETATLKCYPIPRHDTVYWYQQGPGQDPQFLISFYEKMQSDKGSIPDRFSAQQFSDYHSELNMSSLELGDSALYFCASSTGGRDTDTQYFGPGTRLTVL.

This clone came up a few times. The V call is TRBV15, the J call TRBJ2-2; 7 nucleotides line up with TRBD1. Germline-derived CDR1 and CDR2 are LNHNV and YYDKDF (reference sequence). This CDR3 is 14 amino acids long. V dropped 6 bases and J dropped 1; count of bases not matched to a gene: 2. The CDR3, as DNA: TGTGCCACCAGAGGGGACAGGAACACCGGGGAGCTGTTTTTT. It codes for CATRGDRNTGELFF. Full variable domain (missing parts from reference TRBV15 and TRBJ2-2): DAMVIQNPRYQVTQFGKPVTLSCSQTLNHNVMYWYQQKSSQAPKLLFHYYDKDFNNEADTPDNFQSRRPNTSFCFLDIRSPGLGDTAMYLCATRGDRNTGELFFGEGSRLTVL.

This clone occurred a few times. V usage is TRBV30 and J usage is TRBJ1-3; tentatively, D is TRBD1 (5 bases). The CDR3 is 14 amino acids. Germline V gene sequence: CDR1 GTSNPN, CDR2 SVGIG (reference sequence). The V end lost 3 bases, the J end lost 1 base, and 10 bases lay between the germline ends. CDR3: CAWSEGVSGNTIYF. The DNA of the CDR3 is TGTGCCTGGAGCGAAGGGGTTTCTGGAAACACCATATATTTT.

This clone was seen more than once but under ten times. This chain connects TRBV19 to TRBJ2-7; perhaps TRBD1 as D (6 bases). Germline V gene data show CDR1 as LNHDA and CDR2 as SQIVND (reference sequence). There are 12 residues in the CDR3. The chain's CDR3 is CATRTETYEQYF. The CDR3 DNA follows: TGTGCAACGAGGACAGAAACCTACGAGCAGTACTTC. The full variable domain, completed using reference TRBV19 and TRBJ2-7, is DGGITQSPKYLFRKEGQNVTLSCEQNLNHDAMYWYRQDPGQGLRLIYYSQIVNDFQKGDIAEGYSVSREKKESFPLTVTSAQKNPTAFYLCATRTETYEQYFGPGTRLTVT.

The rearrangement uses TRBV6-5 and TRBJ1-1; D is unresolved. The V gene lost 2 bases and the J gene lost 3 bases, with 16 bases spanning the gap. The length of the CDR3 is 16 residues. Germline V gives CDR1 MNHEY, CDR2 SVGAGI. CDR3 protein: CASSYSRGFGDTEAFF. The CDR3, as DNA: TGTGCCAGCAGTTACAGTCGGGGATTCGGTGACACTGAAGCTTTCTTT.

In this sample, this clone turned up a few times. The chain carries TRBV7-3 and TRBJ2-6; 8 bases match TRBD1. The V and J ends lost 5 bases and 3 bases, in that order; junction bases with no gene match: 12. This CDR3 comprises 18 residues. Germline V gene lookup returns CDR1 SGHTA and CDR2 FQGTGA. The CDR3 spells CASSPWAGGADGANVLTF. The CDR3 coding sequence is TGTGCCAGCAGCCCGTGGGCAGGGGGCGCAGATGGGGCCAACGTCCTGACTTTC.

This sequence joins TRBV5-4 and TRBJ2-7; D is undetermined. Germline CDR1 SGHNT, CDR2 YYREEE (reference sequence). This CDR3 region has 13 residues. V lost 2 bases and J lost 6, with 12 bases in between. DNA of the CDR3: TGTGCCAGCAGCTTATACCCTAGTGGCGAGCAGTACTTC. As protein: CASSLYPSGEQYF.

The V and J genes are TRBV30 and TRBJ2-6, with 9 bases fitting TRBD1. This CDR3 is built from 16 residues. V shed 5 bases, J shed 1 base, and the junction held 6 bases outside the gene matches. The germline V gene has CDR1 GTSNPN and CDR2 SVGIG (reference sequence). The DNA for the CDR3 is TGTGCCTGGTCCGGGACAGGGAAGTCTGGGGCCAACGTCCTGACTTTC. Encoded protein: CAWSGTGKSGANVLTF.

This clone occurred a few times. The V call is TRBV5-1, the J call TRBJ1-5; 7 nucleotides agree with TRBD1. Germline CDR1 is SGHRS and CDR2 is YFSETQ. There are 14 residues in the CDR3. The trim removed 1 base at V and 5 bases at J, leaving 3 bases unmatched. CDR3 amino acids: CASSLSGQDQPQHF. The DNA for the CDR3 is TGCGCCAGCAGCTTGTCCGGACAGGATCAGCCCCAGCATTTT.

The chain recombines TRBV18 with TRBJ2-7, with 7 bases matching TRBD1. With V trimmed by 4 bases and J by 2 bases, 8 bases remained unmatched. This CDR3 has 15 amino acids. CDR1 KGHSH and CDR2 LQKENI come from the germline V gene. CDR3 in amino acids: CASSQRGQEPYEQYF. The CDR3 nucleotides read TGTGCCAGCTCACAACGCGGACAGGAGCCCTACGAGCAGTACTTC.

The chain recombines TRBV19 with TRBJ2-1, with 10 bases lining up with TRBD2. The junction had 14 bases not matched to a gene; V was cut back by 7 bases and J by 8 bases. In germline, CDR1 is LNHDA, CDR2 SQIVND (reference sequence). This CDR3 spans 16 amino acids. The CDR3 spells CASTLSELAGKDEQFF. The DNA for the CDR3 is TGTGCCAGTACCCTAAGTGAACTAGCGGGAAAAGATGAGCAGTTCTTC. Using reference TRBV19 and TRBJ2-1 for the parts outside the CDR3, the full variable domain is DGGITQSPKYLFRKEGQNVTLSCEQNLNHDAMYWYRQDPGQGLRLIYYSQIVNDFQKGDIAEGYSVSREKKESFPLTVTSAQKNPTAFYLCASTLSELAGKDEQFFGPGTRLTVL.

V gene TRBV25-1 combines with J gene TRBJ1-3, with 8 bases aligning to TRBD1. The germline CDR1 and CDR2 sequences are MGHDK and SYGVNS. The trim removed 6 bases at V and 8 bases at J, leaving 12 bases unmatched. This CDR3 is built from 15 residues. The CDR3 loop reads CASREGRTGRHTIYF. The CDR3 DNA reads as TGTGCCAGCAGAGAAGGACGGACAGGGCGGCACACCATATATTTT.

There are a few counts of this clone. The gene calls are TRBV28 and TRBJ2-7; 10 nucleotides match TRBD2. V trimming: 2 bases; J trimming: 6 bases; junction bases outside the gene matches: 25. CDR3 length: 21 amino acids. Germline CDR1 MDHEN, CDR2 SYDVKM. This CDR3 reads CASSLRRKASGSTGVLFEQYF. Here the CDR3 DNA reads TGTGCCAGCAGTTTAAGAAGGAAGGCTAGCGGGAGCACAGGGGTATTATTCGAGCAGTACTTC.